Reported below is one T cell receptor (beta chain). What it binds is unknown. CDR3 length equals 15 residues. The V and J ends lost 0 bases and 6 bases, in that order; junction bases with no gene match: 7. The germline V gene encodes CDR1 SGDLS and CDR2 YYNGEE. The data were produced by immunoSEQ multiplex PCR, yet TCRdb's version contains in-frame clones alone and is incomplete. The sample shows about 6,900 clones, 74% of them seen only once. This record comes from a study of somatic mutations in cytotoxic T cells in rheumatoid arthritis. Study-level information: Selected populations of V beta antibody-stained T cells underwent flow sorting at nearly 100% purity; these encompassed V beta1+ cells subjected to TCRB sequencing.

Study results and caveats: Among patients with rheumatoid arthritis, but not healthy controls, CD8+ clonality increased with age. Among rheumatoid arthritis patients, TRBV07 appeared slightly underrepresented, and this finding was left without any adjustment for multiple comparisons.

The sequence was collected from an adult with rheumatoid arthritis. V usage is TRBV9 and J usage is TRBJ1-2; TRBD1 matches 8 bases. Sequencing input: CD8+ T cells sorted from blood. CDR3 protein: CASSVEGSGQDGYTF. The CDR3, as DNA: TGTGCCAGCAGCGTAGAGGGTTCGGGACAGGATGGCTACACCTTC.